The 18 T cell receptor beta chains given below trace back to one sample, sequenced in a study of cytomegalovirus exposure and HLA in healthy donors. It was with 60 Vbeta and 13 Jbeta primers that the PCR ran. Method: immunoSEQ multiplex PCR; TCRdb's copy keeps in-frame clones and lacks some. The sample comprises around 100,000 clones, 70% to 75% of which are singletons, and about 3.7% rests with the top ten. The sequenced sample was PBMCs. The receptors were sampled from a man aged 35-49 years in good health and CMV-seronegative.

The chain links TRBV7-9 to TRBJ2-2; D may be TRBD2 (5 bases). The CDR3 length is 13 residues. Germline-derived CDR1 and CDR2 are SEHNR and FQNEAQ (reference sequence). Trimming pared 4 bases from V and 7 bases from J, leaving 10 bases between. The CDR3 here is CASSYTGIGELFF. The CDR3 bases are TGTGCCAGCAGCTACACGGGGATCGGGGAGCTGTTTTTT.

The V gene is TRBV7-2, the J gene TRBJ2-7; 8 nucleotides line up with TRBD1. The length of the CDR3 is 16 residues. J was trimmed by 0 bases and V by 3 bases; bases with no gene match: 7. Germline loops: CDR1 SGHTA, CDR2 FQGNSA. DNA of the CDR3: TGTGCCAGCAGCTTGCAGGGGGCCCCTTACTCCTACGAGCAGTACTTC. Amino acid sequence: CASSLQGAPYSYEQYF.

The chain joins TRBV10-3 to TRBJ2-3; TRBD2 matches 10 bases. Trimming at V came to 8 bases and at J to 3 bases, leaving 8 bases not matched to a gene. The CDR3 covers 15 residues. Looked up from germline, CDR1 is ENHRY and CDR2 is SYGVKD. In DNA form, the CDR3 reads TGTGCCATCGGGGGAGCGGGGGGGCCAACAGATACGCAGTATTTT. Encoded protein: CAIGGAGGPTDTQYF.

The chain joins TRBV7-9 to TRBJ2-7, with 8 bases aligning to TRBD1. This CDR3 contains 14 residues. The trim removed 5 bases at V and 3 bases at J, leaving 6 bases unmatched. The germline V gene has CDR1 SEHNR and CDR2 FQNEAQ (reference sequence). Here the CDR3 DNA reads TGTGCCAGCAGCCCCGGACAGGGAAACTACGAGCAGTACTTC. It is translated as CASSPGQGNYEQYF.

This sequence joins TRBV4-1 and TRBJ2-3; D is unresolved. Germline loops: CDR1 MGHRA, CDR2 YSYEKL. Trimming took off 1 base at V and 0 bases at J, with 8 bases between the two ends. This CDR3 has 15 residues. The CDR3 DNA reads TGCGCCAGCAGCCAAGTATCCAGGAGCACAGATACGCAGTATTTT. Amino acid sequence: CASSQVSRSTDTQYF.

The chain joins TRBV7-2 to TRBJ1-6, with D tentatively TRBD1 (6 bases). With 0 bases removed from V and 9 bases from J, the gap between germline ends came to 12 bases. The CDR3 has 15 residues. Germline loops: CDR1 SGHTA, CDR2 FQGNSA. CDR3 sequence: CASSLAGTIPSPLHF. Written as DNA, the CDR3 is TGTGCCAGCAGCTTAGCCGGGACAATCCCTTCACCCCTCCACTTT. Full variable domain (rest looked up from reference TRBV7-2 and TRBJ1-6): GAGVSQSPSNKVTEKGKDVELRCDPISGHTALYWYRQSLGQGLEFLIYFQGNSAPDKSGLPSDRFSAERTGGSVSTLTIQRTQQEDSAVYLCASSLAGTIPSPLHFGNGTRLTVT.

This clone was seen more than once but under ten times. The rearrangement uses TRBV5-4 and TRBJ2-5; 9 nucleotides align to TRBD2. J gave up 1 base and V 4 bases, and 5 bases lay outside the gene matches. Germline V gene sequence: CDR1 SGHNT, CDR2 YYREEE (reference sequence). The CDR3 covers 15 residues. The CDR3, as DNA: TGTGCCAGCAGCCCGACTAGCGGTTTCCAAGAGACCCAGTACTTC. As protein: CASSPTSGFQETQYF.

The rearrangement uses TRBV2 and TRBJ1-5, with 9 bases that match TRBD1. Germline V gene sequence: CDR1 SNHLY, CDR2 FYNNEI. The trim removed 8 bases at V and 1 base at J, leaving 6 bases unmatched. This CDR3 is 15 amino acids long. Here the CDR3 DNA reads TGTGCCAGCCGAAAGGACAGGGGAAGCAATCAGCCCCAGCATTTT. Translation: CASRKDRGSNQPQHF.

The rearrangement links TRBV28 to TRBJ1-4, with 7 bases that match TRBD1. Germline V gene lookup returns CDR1 MDHEN and CDR2 SYDVKM. V gave up 4 bases and J gave up 8 bases; unmatched junction bases: 13. The CDR3 has 16 amino acids. This chain's CDR3 is CASSSYTGQPGEKLFF. The CDR3 coding sequence is TGTGCCAGCAGTTCCTACACGGGACAGCCAGGGGAAAAACTGTTTTTT.

This clone was detected once. V gene TRBV27 combines with J gene TRBJ2-7, with TRBD2 matching 8 bases. This CDR3 contains 15 residues. CDR1 is MNHEY and CDR2 is SMNVEV in the germline V gene (reference sequence). The trim removed 3 bases at V and 3 bases at J, leaving 7 bases unmatched. The chain's CDR3 is CASSLSGGTSYEQYF. CDR3 sequence (DNA): TGTGCCAGCAGTTTGAGCGGGGGCACGAGCTACGAGCAGTACTTC.

The V call is TRBV7-9, the J call TRBJ1-2; no definite D call. The germline V and J ends were trimmed by 1 base and 0 bases, with 9 bases remaining between them. CDR1 is SEHNR and CDR2 is FQNEAQ in the germline V gene (reference sequence). This CDR3 has 15 residues. The CDR3 region is CASSLDPQSNYGYTF. In DNA form, the CDR3 reads TGTGCCAGCAGCTTAGACCCCCAGTCTAACTATGGCTACACCTTC.

The gene calls are TRBV4-1 and TRBJ2-7, with D hard to call. The V end lost 0 bases, the J end lost 2 bases, and 14 bases lay between the germline ends. CDR3 size: 16 residues. CDR1 and CDR2 from the germline V gene are MGHRA and YSYEKL. The CDR3 DNA follows: TGCGCCAGCAGCCAAGACACGAACGCCGAGGCCTACGAGCAGTACTTC. It codes for CASSQDTNAEAYEQYF.

Remarks on this clone: This specimen includes other DNA sequences encoding the same CDR3. The chain recombines TRBV19 with TRBJ2-3, with a weak D call TRBD1 (6 bases). V dropped 3 bases and J dropped 6 bases, with 10 bases sitting between them. CDR1 is LNHDA and CDR2 is SQIVND in the germline V gene (reference sequence). The CDR3 is 13 residues long. The CDR3 DNA reads TGTGCCAGTAGTATTCGAAGGGGGGATACGCAGTATTTT. Protein: CASSIRRGDTQYF. The whole variable domain, remainder taken from reference TRBV19 and TRBJ2-3, is DGGITQSPKYLFRKEGQNVTLSCEQNLNHDAMYWYRQDPGQGLRLIYYSQIVNDFQKGDIAEGYSVSREKKESFPLTVTSAQKNPTAFYLCASSIRRGDTQYFGPGTRLTVL.

V usage is TRBV6-1 and J usage is TRBJ2-7; 8 bases align to TRBD1. V shed 6 bases and J 2 bases; nucleotides not matched to a gene: 9. The germline gives CDR1 MNHNS, CDR2 SASEGT. The CDR3 covers 15 residues. DNA for the CDR3: TGTGCCAGCAGGGAGGGCCAGGGGGCACCCTACGAGCAGTACTTC. Translation gives CASREGQGAPYEQYF.

The rearrangement joins TRBV5-1 to TRBJ2-5, with TRBD1 matching 8 bases. The junction had 7 bases not matched to a gene; V was cut back by 4 bases and J by 5 bases. CDR1 SGHRS and CDR2 YFSETQ come from the germline V gene. The CDR3 totals 14 residues. DNA for the CDR3: TGCGCCAGCAGCATCGGACAGGGTTCGGAGACCCAGTACTTC. Residues: CASSIGQGSETQYF.

The chain joins TRBV2 to TRBJ2-7; D unclear. Germline V lookup: CDR1 SNHLY, CDR2 FYNNEI. The CDR3 is 11 residues long. V was shortened by 9 bases and J by 3 bases, with 9 bases between the two germline ends. CDR3 residues: CASGRVYEQYF. In DNA form, the CDR3 reads TGTGCCAGTGGGCGCGTCTACGAGCAGTACTTC.

The chain employs TRBV19 and TRBJ1-5, with 10 bases that match TRBD1. Germline loops: CDR1 LNHDA, CDR2 SQIVND (reference sequence). V shed 6 bases and J 3 bases; nucleotides not matched to a gene: 5. There are 15 residues in the CDR3. The CDR3 sequence: CASRVGQGNNQPQHF. The CDR3 DNA reads as TGTGCCAGTAGAGTGGGACAGGGGAACAATCAGCCCCAGCATTTT. Variable domain in full (rest from reference TRBV19 and TRBJ1-5): DGGITQSPKYLFRKEGQNVTLSCEQNLNHDAMYWYRQDPGQGLRLIYYSQIVNDFQKGDIAEGYSVSREKKESFPLTVTSAQKNPTAFYLCASRVGQGNNQPQHFGDGTRLSIL.

The chain carries TRBV9 and TRBJ2-1, with TRBD1 matching over 11 bases. This CDR3 has 15 residues. CDR1 is SGDLS, CDR2 YYNGEE, per germline. Unmatched junction bases numbered 5, after V lost 7 bases and J lost 2 bases. The CDR3 DNA reads TGTGCCAGCTCCTGGGGACAGGGGGCCTACAATGAGCAGTTCTTC. It codes for CASSWGQGAYNEQFF.